The present TCR beta chain was sequenced within a study of molecular identifiers for immune sequencing clone quantification. Study context: Replicates split RNA from around 20,000 or 100,000 naive CD8 cells five ways, and the researchers sequenced four portions.

To note about this clonotype: As yet, its antigen is unknown. A much larger clone differs from this one at a single base, so this may be a read error.

Findings of the study overall: Underestimation of highly expanded clone sizes could arise where identical TCR molecules share a barcode. Clones that had above 20 RNA copies took up over 98% of effector molecules but under 1% in naive cells.

The CDR3 is made up of 16 amino acids. In germline, CDR1 is MDHEN, CDR2 SYDVKM. V lost 3 bases, J lost 10 bases, and 15 bases stayed unmatched. Bulk TCR libraries used previously described methods and listed TCR primers. TCRdb re-called the PCR reads through MiXCR, storing one row per CDR3 protein. The sample has around 300,000 distinct CDR3 sequences; roughly a quarter are singletons. The sequence was obtained from a human donor in good health. Some libraries in this study had Jurkat cell RNA spiked in. Specimen: naive CD8+ T cells from blood, with Jurkat cell RNA spiked in. As to subset: FACS-sorted CD8+CD4-CCR7+CD45RA+ naive T cells. This sequence joins TRBV28 and TRBJ2-5; 9 bases line up with TRBD1. CDR3 amino acids: CASSFTTGGNRVIQYF. The DNA for the CDR3 is TGTGCCAGCAGTTTCACCACAGGGGGCAATCGAGTGATCCAGTACTTC.